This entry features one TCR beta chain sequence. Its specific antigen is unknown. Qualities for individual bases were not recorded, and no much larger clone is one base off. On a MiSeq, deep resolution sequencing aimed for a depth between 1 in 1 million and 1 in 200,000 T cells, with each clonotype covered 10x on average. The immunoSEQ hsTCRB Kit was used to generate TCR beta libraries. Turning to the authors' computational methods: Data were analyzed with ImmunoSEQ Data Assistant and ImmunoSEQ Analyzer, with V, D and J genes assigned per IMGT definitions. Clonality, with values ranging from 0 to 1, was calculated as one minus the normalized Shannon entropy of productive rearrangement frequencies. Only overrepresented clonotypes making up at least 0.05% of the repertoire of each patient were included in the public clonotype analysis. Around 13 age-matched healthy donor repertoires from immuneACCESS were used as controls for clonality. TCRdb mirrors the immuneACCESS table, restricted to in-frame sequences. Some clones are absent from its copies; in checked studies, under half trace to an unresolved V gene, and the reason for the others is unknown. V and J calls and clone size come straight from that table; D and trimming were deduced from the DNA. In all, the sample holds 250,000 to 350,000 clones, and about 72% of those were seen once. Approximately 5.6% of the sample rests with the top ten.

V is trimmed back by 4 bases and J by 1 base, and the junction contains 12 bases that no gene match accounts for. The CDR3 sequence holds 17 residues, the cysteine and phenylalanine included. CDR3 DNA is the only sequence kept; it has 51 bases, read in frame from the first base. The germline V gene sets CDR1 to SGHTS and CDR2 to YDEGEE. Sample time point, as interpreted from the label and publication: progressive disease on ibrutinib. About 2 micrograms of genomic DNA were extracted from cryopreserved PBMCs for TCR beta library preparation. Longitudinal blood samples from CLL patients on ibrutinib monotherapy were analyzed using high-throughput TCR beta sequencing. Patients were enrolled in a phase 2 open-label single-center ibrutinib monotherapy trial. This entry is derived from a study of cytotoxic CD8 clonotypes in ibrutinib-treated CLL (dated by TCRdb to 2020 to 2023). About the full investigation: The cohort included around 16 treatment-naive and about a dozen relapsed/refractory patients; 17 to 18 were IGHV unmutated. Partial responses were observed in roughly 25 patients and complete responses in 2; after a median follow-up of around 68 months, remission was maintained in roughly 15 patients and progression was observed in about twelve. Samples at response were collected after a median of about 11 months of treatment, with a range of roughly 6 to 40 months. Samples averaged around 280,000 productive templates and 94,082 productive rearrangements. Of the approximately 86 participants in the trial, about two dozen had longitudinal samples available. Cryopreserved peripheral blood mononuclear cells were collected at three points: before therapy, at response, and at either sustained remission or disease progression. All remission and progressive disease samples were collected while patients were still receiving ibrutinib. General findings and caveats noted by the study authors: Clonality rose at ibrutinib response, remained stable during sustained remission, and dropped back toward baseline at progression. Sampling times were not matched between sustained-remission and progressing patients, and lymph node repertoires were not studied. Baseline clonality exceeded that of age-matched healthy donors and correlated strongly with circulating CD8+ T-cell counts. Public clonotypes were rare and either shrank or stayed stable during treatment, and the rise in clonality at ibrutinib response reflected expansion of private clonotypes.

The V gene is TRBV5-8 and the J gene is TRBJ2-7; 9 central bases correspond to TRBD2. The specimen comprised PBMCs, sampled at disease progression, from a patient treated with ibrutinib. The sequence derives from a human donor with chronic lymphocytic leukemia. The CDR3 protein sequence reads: CASSTSRAGGRSYEQYF. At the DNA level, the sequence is TGTGCCAGCAGCACCAGTAGAGCGGGGGGCCGATCCTACGAGCAGTACTTC.